One TCR beta chain is described in this entry. In the source study's methods: From ImmunoSEQ came sequences covering only the junction and carrying no quality scores, so filtering differed. TCRdb's table, derived via immunoSEQ multiplex PCR, lists solely in-frame clones and lacks some. V, J and clone size derive from that table, while D and trimming were established from the DNA sequence. In the table there are just over 2,000,000 clones, about 95% of which are singletons. The data belong to a study of shared clonotypes between healthy human individuals. Study context: In total, the donors were a couple of women and a few men aged 18 to 49. A donor's plate count was three for CD4 naive and three for CD4 memory; CD8 naive had two and CD8 memory one.

CD45RO-negative, CCR7-selected cells formed the naive CD8 fraction, which excluded terminally differentiated effector memory CD45RA+ cells. Donors had no recently reported acute infections or vaccinations and were HIV-negative. CDR3 length: 12 amino acids. The germline V gene encodes CDR1 MNHEY and CDR2 SMNVEV (reference sequence). V was clipped by 5 bases and J by 5 bases, with 10 bases between them. Sequencing was carried out using naive CD8+ T cells sorted from blood. The sequence derives from a man between 18 and 35 years old in good health. The chain uses TRBV27 and TRBJ2-7; a possible D gene is TRBD1 (6 bases). The CDR3 DNA reads as TGTGCCAGCAGTCCCAGGGGCCACGAGCAGTACTTC. Translating it yields CASSPRGHEQYF.